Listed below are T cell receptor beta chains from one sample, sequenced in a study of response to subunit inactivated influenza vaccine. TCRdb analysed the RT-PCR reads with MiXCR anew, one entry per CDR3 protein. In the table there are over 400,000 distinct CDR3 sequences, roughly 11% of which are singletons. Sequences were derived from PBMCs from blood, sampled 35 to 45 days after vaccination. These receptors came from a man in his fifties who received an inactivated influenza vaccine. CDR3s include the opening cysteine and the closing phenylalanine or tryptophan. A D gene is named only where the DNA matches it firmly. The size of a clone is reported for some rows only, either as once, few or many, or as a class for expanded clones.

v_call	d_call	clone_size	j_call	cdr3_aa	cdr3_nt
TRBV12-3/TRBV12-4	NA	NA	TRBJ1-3	CASSHPEGNTIYF	TGTGCCAGCAGCCATCCCGAGGGAAACACCATATATTTT
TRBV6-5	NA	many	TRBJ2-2	CASSYYRGGTGELFF	TGTGCCAGCAGTTACTACAGGGGGGGTACCGGGGAGCTGTTTTTT
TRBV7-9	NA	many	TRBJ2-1	CASSLEGLRGGNEQFF	TGTGCCAGCAGCTTAGAAGGTCTGAGAGGAGGGAATGAGCAGTTCTTC
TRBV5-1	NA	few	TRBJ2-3	CASSLGTEGTDTQYF	TGCGCCAGCAGCTTGGGAACGGAGGGCACAGATACGCAGTATTTT
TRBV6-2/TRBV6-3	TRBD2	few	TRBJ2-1	CASSYYAGGKNYNEQFF	TGTGCCAGCAGTTACTACGCGGGGGGCAAAAACTACAATGAGCAGTTCTTC
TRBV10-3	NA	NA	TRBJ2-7	CAITQGEVNEQYF	TGTGCCATCACCCAGGGAGAAGTCAACGAGCAGTACTTC
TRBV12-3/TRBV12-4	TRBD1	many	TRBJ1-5	CASSLDRGGNQPQHF	TGTGCCAGCAGTTTAGACAGGGGTGGCAATCAGCCCCAGCATTTT
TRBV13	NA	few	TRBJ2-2	CASSLAGKPGELFF	TGTGCCAGCAGCTTAGCTGGGAAGCCCGGGGAGCTGTTTTTT
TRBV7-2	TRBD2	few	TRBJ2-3	CASSPQSGRSTDTQYF	TGTGCCAGCAGCCCCCAGAGCGGGAGGAGCACAGATACGCAGTATTTT
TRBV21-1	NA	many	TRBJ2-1	CASSRQAPEQFF	TGTGCCAGCAGCCGACAAGCCCCTGAGCAGTTCTTC
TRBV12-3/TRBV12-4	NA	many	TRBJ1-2	CASSLFPGNYGYTF	TGTGCCAGCAGTTTGTTTCCAGGGAACTATGGCTACACCTTC
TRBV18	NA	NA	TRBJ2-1	CASSPSPGGSGEQFF	TGTGCCAGCTCACCGTCTCCCGGCGGATCCGGGGAGCAGTTCTTC
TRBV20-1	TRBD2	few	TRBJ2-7	CSARGWVAGHEQYF	TGCAGTGCTAGAGGGTGGGTAGCGGGACACGAGCAGTACTTC
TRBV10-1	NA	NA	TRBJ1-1	CASSVDTRSMNTEAFF	TGCGCCAGCAGTGTCGACACACGATCCATGAACACTGAAGCTTTCTTT
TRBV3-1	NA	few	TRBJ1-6	CASNGGASGSPLHF	TGTGCCAGCAACGGGGGAGCCTCTGGGTCACCCCTCCACTTT
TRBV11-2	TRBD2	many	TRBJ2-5	CASSGKAGGPETQYF	TGTGCCAGCAGCGGAAAGGCGGGAGGGCCTGAGACCCAGTACTTC
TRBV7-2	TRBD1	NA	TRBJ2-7	CASSLVAGQGSYEQYF	TGTGCCAGCAGCTTAGTTGCGGGACAGGGGAGTTATGAGCAGTACTTC
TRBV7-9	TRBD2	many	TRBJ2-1	CASSLVAGGRNEQFF	TGTGCCAGCAGCTTAGTAGCGGGGGGGCGGAATGAGCAGTTCTTC
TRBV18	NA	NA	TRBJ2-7	CASSPLSASYEQYF	TGTGCCAGCTCACCACTGAGCGCGTCCTACGAGCAGTACTTC
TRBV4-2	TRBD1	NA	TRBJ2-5	CASSQETGTGETQYF	TGTGCCAGCAGCCAAGAGACAGGGACGGGAGAGACCCAGTACTTC
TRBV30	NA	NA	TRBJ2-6	CALQSSGANVLTF	TGTGCCTTGCAGAGCTCTGGGGCCAACGTCCTGACTTTC
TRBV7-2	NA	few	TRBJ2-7	CASSLLQANEQYF	TGTGCCAGCAGCCTCTTACAGGCCAACGAGCAGTACTTC
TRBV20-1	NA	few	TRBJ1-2	CSANPTGTTTGGGYTF	TGCAGTGCTAACCCGACAGGAACAACGACGGGTGGTGGCTACACCTTC
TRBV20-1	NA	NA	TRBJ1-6	CSATRDGSSYNSPLHF	TGCAGTGCGACCCGGGACGGTAGCTCCTATAATTCACCCCTCCACTTT
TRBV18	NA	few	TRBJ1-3	CASSPTGRAGNTIYF	TGTGCCAGCTCACCAACGGGGAGAGCTGGAAACACCATATATTTT
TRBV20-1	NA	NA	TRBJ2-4	CSAEVRDIQYF	TGCAGTGCCGAGGTCCGAGACATTCAGTACTTC
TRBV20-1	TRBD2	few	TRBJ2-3	CSARTSGGPTDGTDTQYF	TGCAGTGCTAGGACTAGCGGGGGCCCAACAGACGGCACAGATACGCAGTATTTT
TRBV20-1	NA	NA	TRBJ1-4	CSARDYRDINEKLFF	TGCAGTGCTAGAGACTACAGGGACATTAATGAAAAACTGTTTTTT
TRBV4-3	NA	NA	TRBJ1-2	CASSQVGGRLANYGYTF	TGCGCCAGCAGCCAGGTCGGGGGGCGGCTGGCTAACTATGGCTACACCTTC
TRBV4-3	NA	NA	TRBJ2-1	CASSQVVKGVPFF	TGCGCCAGCAGCCAAGTGGTTAAGGGGGTCCCGTTCTTC
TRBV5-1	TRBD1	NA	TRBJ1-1	CASSFYPGQGNEAFF	TGCGCCAGCAGCTTTTATCCGGGACAGGGTAACGAAGCTTTCTTT
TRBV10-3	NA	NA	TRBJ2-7	CAISESPNEQYF	TGTGCCATCAGTGAGTCCCCTAATGAGCAGTACTTC
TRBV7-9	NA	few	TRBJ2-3	CASSIGVWGTDTQYF	TGTGCCAGCAGCATAGGGGTGTGGGGCACAGATACGCAGTATTTT
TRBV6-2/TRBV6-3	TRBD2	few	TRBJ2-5	CASRRTSRETQYF	TGTGCCAGCAGAAGGACTAGCCGAGAGACCCAGTACTTC
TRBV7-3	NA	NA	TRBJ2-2	CASSPLPENTGELFF	TGTGCCAGCAGCCCGCTCCCGGAGAACACCGGGGAGCTGTTTTTT
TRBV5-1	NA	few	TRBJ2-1	CASSLAGNDYNEQFF	TGCGCCAGCAGCTTGGCAGGGAACGACTACAATGAGCAGTTCTTC
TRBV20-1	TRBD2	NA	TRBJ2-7	CSALAGVPLEQYF	TGCAGTGCTCTAGCGGGAGTTCCACTCGAGCAGTACTTC